The clone carrying this T cell receptor (beta chain) was detected only a few times. Its cognate antigen is unknown. This sample was taken from a study of blood T cells in healthy people across ages. Study-level background: Researchers report that template switching captured about one barcoded beta molecule per two T cells.

The authors ran a second PCR of 7 to 11 cycles using a sample-barcoded 5' primer and a J-beta primer mix. One entry per CDR3 protein results from TCRdb running MiXCR on the 5' RACE reads. The sample lists hundreds of thousands of distinct CDR3 sequences; around 43% were seen once. Overall study results and limits: Estimates of total diversity, which came from one million sequenced T cells, were considered to be underestimates.

The V segment lost 4 bases and the J segment 7 bases; nucleotides outside the gene matches: 13. The germline CDR1 and CDR2 sequences are KGHDR and SFDVKD. CDR3 length: 16 residues. This clonotype originated in a man older than 75 in good health. V is TRBV24-1 and J is TRBJ2-7; TRBD2 matches 9 bases. Material: blood. The CDR3 region is CATSDPQAGGRGEQYF. The CDR3 DNA reads TGTGCCACCAGTGACCCCCAAGCGGGAGGCCGAGGGGAGCAGTACTTC.